The 27 T cell receptor beta chains below come from one sample, sequenced in a study of PD-L1 blockade in urothelial cancer. Some clones are missing from TCRdb's copy, which holds only in-frame ones; the method was immunoSEQ multiplex PCR. Among approximately 100,000 clones, around 85% were seen once, and the ten largest hold 2.4%. The sequenced sample was PBMCs, obtained around atezolizumab (anti-PD-L1) treatment. The receptors were gathered from a man aged 50-59 years with urothelial cancer.

The gene calls are TRBV5-1 and TRBJ2-3; 10 nucleotides align to TRBD2. Germline CDR1 reads SGHRS; CDR2 reads YFSETQ. After removal of 4 bases from V and 8 bases from J, the junction contained 16 bases not matched to a gene. CDR3 length equals 17 residues. DNA for the CDR3: TGCGCCAGCAGCCCCCAGCCGCCTAGCGGGAGTTTCCGTACGCAGTATTTT. It encodes CASSPQPPSGSFRTQYF.

The chain joins TRBV5-6 to TRBJ1-4, with 9 nucleotides matching TRBD1. The CDR3 length is 15 residues. Germline values: CDR1 SGHDT, CDR2 YYEEEE. With V trimmed by 1 base and J by 6 bases, 4 bases remained unmatched. The CDR3 DNA reads TGTGCCAGCAGCTTGATCCGGGACAGGGATGAAAAACTGTTTTTT. Translation gives CASSLIRDRDEKLFF.

The chain combines TRBV11-3 with TRBJ2-1; 9 nucleotides line up with TRBD1. Trimming at V came to 6 bases and at J to 10 bases, leaving 10 bases not matched to a gene. Germline-derived CDR1 and CDR2 are SGHNT and YENEEA. The CDR3 loop spans 14 amino acids. DNA for the CDR3: TGTGCCAGCAGGGAAGGGACAGGGTCATCCGAGCAGTTCTTC. Protein product: CASREGTGSSEQFF.

The chain combines TRBV10-2 with TRBJ1-1; D gene unclear. Per germline, CDR1 WSHSY and CDR2 SAAADI. The length of the CDR3 is 11 residues. V was clipped by 2 bases and J by 9 bases, with 7 bases between them. The CDR3 sequence: CASSEGDQAFF. The CDR3 DNA reads as TGCGCCAGCAGTGAGGGAGATCAAGCTTTCTTT.

This clone was detected only once. The chain joins TRBV7-2 to TRBJ1-4; 8 nucleotides match TRBD1. Germline V gene data show CDR1 as SGHTA and CDR2 as FQGNSA. CDR3 length: 15 residues. The V gene end was trimmed by 5 bases and the J gene end by 7 bases; junction bases not matched to a gene: 9. Here the CDR3 reads CASSPRTGSGEKLFF. The CDR3 coding sequence is TGTGCCAGCAGCCCGAGGACAGGGTCAGGTGAAAAACTGTTTTTT.

The V call is TRBV5-6, the J call TRBJ1-1, with TRBD1 matching over 9 bases. The junction had 11 bases not matched to a gene; V was cut back by 0 bases and J by 2 bases. Per germline, CDR1 SGHDT and CDR2 YYEEEE. This CDR3 contains 18 residues. This CDR3 is CASSLASGQGIGNTEAFF. CDR3 DNA: TGTGCCAGCAGCTTGGCCTCGGGACAGGGAATTGGTAACACTGAAGCTTTCTTT.

The chain combines TRBV19 with TRBJ1-3; D remains unclear. Germline values: CDR1 LNHDA, CDR2 SQIVND (reference sequence). The CDR3 consists of 15 residues. The V end lost 6 bases, the J end lost 1 base, and 13 bases lay between the germline ends. The DNA of the CDR3 is TGTGCCAGTAGCGCCACACGGAGGTCTGGAAACACCATATATTTT. Amino acids: CASSATRRSGNTIYF.

This clone was picked up one time. J is TRBJ1-2 and V is TRBV5-1; 9 bases match TRBD1. Germline trimming cut 5 bases from V and 4 bases from J; bases unmatched to any gene: 6. Germline V gene sequence: CDR1 SGHRS, CDR2 YFSETQ. The CDR3 covers 14 residues. The CDR3 DNA is TGCGCCAGCAGTTCCGGGACAGGGCCCTATGGCTACACCTTC. It yields the protein CASSSGTGPYGYTF.

In DNA, the CDR3 is TGTGCCAGCAGTTTACAGCGGGAGTACTACGGGGAGCTGTTTTTT. Translation: CASSLQREYYGELFF. This chain connects TRBV27 to TRBJ2-2; TRBD2 matches 8 bases. Unmatched junction bases numbered 6, after V lost 2 bases and J lost 7 bases. There are 15 residues in the CDR3. CDR1 is MNHEY and CDR2 is SMNVEV in the germline V gene (reference sequence).

This chain joins TRBV19 and TRBJ2-3; D not certain. Per germline, CDR1 LNHDA and CDR2 SQIVND (reference sequence). The ends were cut back, 7 bases at V and 3 bases at J, with 8 bases in the middle. This CDR3 region has 12 residues. CDR3 nucleotide sequence: TGTGCCAGTAACGATAGAACAGATACGCAGTATTTT. It translates to CASNDRTDTQYF.

The chain links TRBV27 to TRBJ1-3, with D possibly matching TRBD1 (6 bases). This CDR3 has 13 residues. From germline, CDR1 is MNHEY and CDR2 SMNVEV (reference sequence). V was clipped by 7 bases and J by 2 bases, with 9 bases between them. The DNA for the CDR3 is TGTGCCAGCAAGAGGGGGACTGGAAACACCATATATTTT. Translation: CASKRGTGNTIYF.

This clone was detected many times. The J gene is TRBJ1-2, the V gene TRBV5-1, with 8 bases lining up with TRBD1. CDR1 SGHRS and CDR2 YFSETQ come from the germline V gene. V was clipped by 2 bases and J by 4 bases; unmatched bases: 7. The CDR3 spans 15 residues. DNA for the CDR3: TGCGCCAGCAGCTTTGGGGCAGGGGGCGGCTATGGCTACACCTTC. Its translation is CASSFGAGGGYGYTF. Drawing the rest from reference TRBV5-1 and TRBJ1-2, the complete variable domain is KAGVTQTPRYLIKTRGQQVTLSCSPISGHRSVSWYQQTPGQGLQFLFEYFSETQRNKGNFPGRFSGRQFSNSRSEMNVSTLELGDSALYLCASSFGAGGGYGYTFGSGTRLTVV.

The sample holds one count of this clone. The CDR3 region has the DNA TGTGCCAGCAGCGTAGGGGCCCTCTCAAACACCGGGGAGCTGTTTTTT. This encodes CASSVGALSNTGELFF. The V gene is TRBV9, the J gene TRBJ2-2, with no clear D. Trimming stripped 0 bases from V and 2 bases from J, with 11 bases between. This CDR3 is 16 amino acids long. CDR1 SGDLS and CDR2 YYNGEE come from the germline V gene. Full variable domain (missing parts from reference TRBV9 and TRBJ2-2): DSGVTQTPKHLITATGQRVTLRCSPRSGDLSVYWYQQSLDQGLQFLIQYYNGEERAKGNILERFSAQQFPDLHSELNLSSLELGDSALYFCASSVGALSNTGELFFGEGSRLTVL.

The CDR3 here is CASSFSRTSGSSTDTQYF. The CDR3 DNA sequence: TGTGCCAGCAGTTTTTCGAGGACTAGCGGGAGTAGCACAGATACGCAGTATTTT. The V gene is TRBV27, the J gene TRBJ2-3; 13 nucleotides align to TRBD2. V lost 3 bases, J lost 0 bases, and 6 bases stayed unmatched. CDR1 and CDR2 from the germline V gene are MNHEY and SMNVEV (reference sequence). This CDR3 region has 18 residues.

This chain links TRBV11-3 with TRBJ2-5; the match to TRBD2 covers 14 bases. V lost 3 bases to trimming and J lost 4 bases; unmatched junction nucleotides: 1. Germline V lookup: CDR1 SGHNT, CDR2 YENEEA. The CDR3 contains 15 residues. The CDR3: CASSFGLAGGETQYF. Written as DNA, the CDR3 is TGTGCCAGCAGCTTCGGACTAGCGGGAGGAGAGACCCAGTACTTC.

The V gene is TRBV7-2, the J gene TRBJ2-5; a weak D match, TRBD2 (7 bases). V dropped 4 bases and J dropped 7 bases, with 22 bases sitting between them. Germline assignment: CDR1 SGHTA and CDR2 FQGNSA. This CDR3 comprises 16 residues. The CDR3 DNA is TGTGCCAGCAGCTCTCGGGGGGATGGGGGACATGCGACCCAGTACTTC. Its protein is CASSSRGDGGHATQYF. The whole variable domain, filled in from reference TRBV7-2 and TRBJ2-5, reads GAGVSQSPSNKVTEKGKDVELRCDPISGHTALYWYRQSLGQGLEFLIYFQGNSAPDKSGLPSDRFSAERTGGSVSTLTIQRTQQEDSAVYLCASSSRGDGGHATQYFGPGTRLLVL.

In DNA form, the CDR3 reads TGTGCCAGCAGTCGCCAGGGGTCGGAGCTGTTTTTT. It translates to CASSRQGSELFF. The chain joins TRBV6-5 to TRBJ2-2; a weak D match, TRBD1 (6 bases). CDR1 MNHEY and CDR2 SVGAGI come from the germline V gene. The CDR3 is 12 residues long. Trimming took off 5 bases at V and 10 bases at J, with 11 bases between the two ends.

This chain connects TRBV4-1 to TRBJ1-1, with a possible D match to TRBD1 (5 bases). Germline V lookup: CDR1 MGHRA, CDR2 YSYEKL. The CDR3 spans 14 residues. The V end was cut by 4 bases, the J end by 0 bases, with 9 bases between. The CDR3 is CASSPATVNTEAFF. The DNA for the CDR3 is TGCGCCAGCAGCCCCGCGACAGTGAACACTGAAGCTTTCTTT.

This chain uses TRBV7-9 with TRBJ2-1; the D gene is possibly TRBD2 (7 bases). The CDR3 runs 16 residues. Deletions cut 7 bases from V and 7 bases from J, with 23 bases between. Germline CDR1 and CDR2: SEHNR and FQNEAQ (reference sequence). The CDR3 DNA is TGTGCCAGCACCACGCGCGGGAGCGGAGGGGGGAATGAGCAGTTCTTC. This encodes CASTTRGSGGGNEQFF.

The V gene is TRBV6-5, the J gene TRBJ2-7, with 9 bases aligning to TRBD1. CDR3 length: 14 amino acids. Germline-derived CDR1 and CDR2 are MNHEY and SVGAGI. V was clipped by 5 bases and J by 5 bases; unmatched bases: 7. The CDR3 loop reads CASSSGQGMNEQYF. The DNA of the CDR3 is TGTGCCAGCAGTAGCGGACAGGGGATGAACGAGCAGTACTTC.

The chain links TRBV28 to TRBJ1-5; D gene unclear. Germline assignment: CDR1 MDHEN and CDR2 SYDVKM. This CDR3 is 17 amino acids long. V dropped 10 bases and J dropped 2 bases, with 24 bases sitting between them. The CDR3 sequence is CATRPPQAIMGNQPQHF. In DNA, the CDR3 is TGTGCCACGCGGCCCCCACAAGCCATTATGGGCAATCAGCCCCAGCATTTT.

The V gene is TRBV5-4, the J gene TRBJ2-2; 10 bases line up with TRBD2. V lost 4 bases and J lost 3; bases outside the gene matches: 6. The CDR3 is made up of 16 amino acids. CDR1 SGHNT and CDR2 YYREEE come from the germline V gene (reference sequence). This CDR3 reads CASSQVGLADTGELFF. The CDR3 DNA reads as TGTGCCAGCAGCCAAGTCGGACTAGCGGACACCGGGGAGCTGTTTTTT.

The rearrangement uses TRBV6-4 and TRBJ2-1; 8 bases are shared with TRBD2. The V gene's germline CDR1 is MRHNA and CDR2 SNTAGT. With 3 bases clipped from V and 0 bases from J, the junction kept 7 bases outside the gene matches. The length of the CDR3 is 17 residues. CDR3 loop: CASSDGPGGPSYNEQFF. As DNA, the CDR3 is TGTGCCAGCAGTGATGGTCCGGGAGGGCCCTCCTACAATGAGCAGTTCTTC.

The J gene is TRBJ2-5, the V gene TRBV27; 8 nucleotides match TRBD1. J gave up 4 bases and V 5 bases, and 9 bases lay outside the gene matches. The CDR3 has 15 residues. The germline V gene has CDR1 MNHEY and CDR2 SMNVEV (reference sequence). CDR3 sequence: CASSAYRGSRETQYF. The CDR3, as DNA: TGTGCCAGCAGTGCGTACAGGGGGTCCCGAGAGACCCAGTACTTC.

The V gene is TRBV28, the J gene TRBJ2-1, with a weak D call TRBD1 (5 bases). CDR1 and CDR2 from the germline V gene are MDHEN and SYDVKM. V was cut by 0 bases and J by 9 bases, with 12 bases left in between. The CDR3 extends over 14 amino acids. The CDR3 sequence: CASSLWDIRGEQFF. The CDR3 nucleotides read TGTGCCAGCAGTTTATGGGACATACGAGGTGAGCAGTTCTTC.

The CDR3: CASRAPGDTQYF. In DNA, the CDR3 is TGTGCCAGCCGTGCGCCGGGAGATACGCAGTATTTT. V gene TRBV6-1 combines with J gene TRBJ2-3, with D hard to call. With 8 bases removed from V and 5 bases from J, the gap between germline ends came to 11 bases. Germline CDR1 reads MNHNS; CDR2 reads SASEGT. This CDR3 spans 12 amino acids.

The chain is built from TRBV11-2 and TRBJ1-2; 9 bases align to TRBD1. The CDR3 sequence is 15 residues long. With 5 bases clipped from V and 6 bases from J, the junction kept 10 bases outside the gene matches. The germline CDR1 and CDR2 sequences are SGHAT and FQNNGV. The CDR3 DNA reads as TGTGCCAGCAGCAGAACCGGGACAGGGAAAAATGGCTACACCTTC. It codes for CASSRTGTGKNGYTF.